The TCR beta chain under discussion was sequenced for a study of cytomegalovirus exposure and HLA in healthy donors listed by TCRdb under 2017. About the investigation overall: According to an earlier analysis of a few hundred of the donors, about 180 million T cells yielded over 100 million unique TCR beta sequences and 276 Gb of sequence data. An earlier analysis of 587 of the donors used high-throughput TCR beta sequencing to judge whether each TCR beta V gene segment behaved as functional or pseudogenic. The genetic ancestry cluster associated with self-reported Caucasian donors included 81% of the approximately 410 genotyped donors. In a later analysis, previously published TCR beta repertoires from several hundred donors were re-analyzed and high-resolution HLA genotyping was added so that TCR occurrence patterns could be studied. Along with the approximately 600-subject first cohort, a separate validation cohort of over 90 different subjects was used. To predict cytomegalovirus infection status, the study brought together high-throughput TCR immunosequencing, statistical association of individual TCRs with disease status, and machine learning. HLA typing included class I and class II loci at four-digit resolution. Typing coverage varied by locus: about 629-630 donors for A, B, C, DRB1 and DQB1; roughly 500 for DQA1; approximately 610 for DPA1; under 490 for DPB1. A later genetic analysis took genome-wide SNP genotypes for about 65% of the roughly 670 donors and used that subset as a discovery cohort. All discovery cohort repertoires had been generated using a single sequencing platform. The T cell repertoires of around 670 subjects were profiled by immunosequencing and related to cytomegalovirus serostatus. Four to six DR-DQ haplotypes were handled as single units for association and clustering, since linkage in the cohort was strong. On average, roughly 250,000 unique TCR beta nucleotide sequences were sequenced per donor among about 400 genotyped donors of the cohort, with roughly a sixth of those sequences being non-productive. The study aimed to test whether signatures of past pathogen exposure could be identified by cataloging public T cell receptors. The later analysis used no new phenotypic data to find candidate immune exposures, relying instead on TCR beta sequences and their occurrence across donors. Alongside the repertoire data, information on donor age, sex, ethnicity and CMV serostatus was compiled. About 310 gigabases of sequencing data and tens of millions of unique TCR sequences were included in an early release covering about 620 HLA-typed donors. General conclusions and limits of the study: A later analysis reported that several top co-occurrence clusters appeared linked to parvovirus B19, influenza, CMV and Epstein-Barr virus. A further reported finding was that TCR beta sequences accurately predicted the HLA-A and HLA-B alleles for most subjects in the first cohort. The earlier analysis of approximately 590 of the donors excluded approximately 17 rarely observed V segments, including chromosome 9 orphons, because counts were too low. In the study, 150 to 200 TCR beta chains were listed as associated with cytomegalovirus. In a later genetic analysis, fewer N-insertions in productive TCRs were reported among donors in an Asian-associated ancestry cluster than the approximately 670-donor mean. Only TCR beta chains were sequenced in this cohort, and the absence of alpha or paired-chain data limited detectable features. Because the 87-base-pair reads could not distinguish some IMGT-functional V segments, including TRBV6-2 and TRBV6-3, those segments were excluded. Compared with equally common non-associated chains, HLA-associated TCR beta chains in a later analysis were more clonally expanded and had lower generation probabilities. At a false discovery rate of 0.05, a later analysis linked about 16,000 TCR beta sequences to specific HLA alleles. In both the original and validation cohorts, the classifier was reported to diagnose cytomegalovirus status with high specificity and sensitivity. According to a later analysis, TCR association rates differed among HLA loci, with DRB1 alleles showing the most associated TCRs and HLA-C alleles showing the fewest. In vitro tests confirmed that a few of the cytomegalovirus-associated TCR beta chains recognize cytomegalovirus antigens. Correlated functional status among segregating V segments might reflect linkage disequilibrium, but an unknown experimental factor could not be ruled out. V-gene and J-gene trimming of TCR beta chains was associated with a missense DCLRE1C variant in a later genetic analysis, and the association was replicated in an independent cohort. Most CMV-associated TCR beta chains appeared to be HLA-restricted in a later analysis, and the HLA associations seemed to be driven largely by CMV exposure. Most TCR sequences were seen in very few donors, while some public TCRs were found in many individuals. When HLA alleles, especially DR and DQ, strongly co-occurred, attributing TCR associations to individual alleles was difficult. CMV serostatus was the only immune exposure information available for the cohort. A group of highly shared sequence variants was considered likely to be a technical artifact of the sequencing pipeline. It was suggested by the authors that the approach could potentially be generalized to other disease states and immunological phenotypes. In an earlier analysis of roughly 500 of the donors, most TCR beta V segments appeared in productive rearrangements about 87% or about 30% of the time, broadly matching IMGT annotations. Presence/absence analyses assumed roughly uniform sequencing depth across donors, an assumption that may not hold. HLA typing was unavailable for some donors at each locus, so association tests used only the typed subset.

The library relied on the immunoSEQ multiplex PCR assay. For the multiplex PCR, a mixture combining 60 forward primers for TCR Vbeta segments and 13 reverse primers for TCR Jbeta segments was used. The CDR3 region of rearranged TCR beta genes was amplified from genomic DNA with a multiplex PCR assay. On the Illumina HiSeq System, the amplified TCR beta libraries were sequenced as 87-base-pair reads. In the original analysis: A later analysis counted tens of millions of unique TCR beta chains across the 550 to 700 repertoires, and around 9.9 million of these chains were shared by at least two donors. Raw reads were error-corrected and collapsed into unique sequences with a nearest-neighbor algorithm that merged closely related sequences to remove PCR and sequencing errors. Alignment of CDR3 sequences to IMGT reference sequences was used to assign V, D and J gene segments. For a sequence to be retained, a match of at least six nucleotides to both a V gene segment and a J gene segment was required. A rearrangement was called productive if the CDR3 had no stop codons and remained in frame with V and J, and every other rearrangement was called non-productive. Following IMGT convention, CDR3 was defined as the stretch from the second conserved V-encoded cysteine to the conserved J-encoded phenylalanine. In an earlier analysis of 500 to 650 of the donors, sequences lacking an unambiguous match to a single V gene segment were excluded. An earlier analysis of roughly 590 of the donors called V segments functional above 56.7% productive rearrangements and segregating when the between-donor standard deviation exceeded 5%. To diagnose cytomegalovirus status from the catalog of TCR beta chain sequences, a statistical classification framework was built. V and J gene assignment, in a later analysis, came from comparing TCR nucleotide sequences with IMGT/GENE-DB human TR gene sequences. Using the TCRdist pipeline, a later analysis assigned CDR3 sequences along with most-parsimonious VDJ recombination scenarios. In a later analysis, every TCR beta chain was defined by the combination of its CDR3 amino acid sequence and its V-gene family, and reads without a unique V-gene family were dropped. As a way to deal with suspected cross-contamination and a sequencing artifact, a later analysis dropped hundreds of nucleotide sequences that were highly shared and had low generation probability. For each public chain, a later analysis derived a clonal expansion index from normalized ranks of inferred template counts within each repertoire. A later analysis computed generation probabilities with a VDJ recombination model fitted to out-of-frame rearrangements, and checked the results against IGoR. A later analysis scored TCR-TCR, TCR-HLA and TCR-CMV co-occurrence with hypergeometric tests, applying a repertoire-size bias correction to TCR pairs. False discovery rates were estimated in a later analysis by permuting HLA or CMV assignments 20 times. A later analysis grouped co-occurring TCRs with DBSCAN, adding TCRdist sequence similarity when clustering within HLA-allele-positive subsets. For co-occurrence clustering, repertoires with fewer than 30,000 or more than 120,000 public chains were excluded, along with five repertoires with anomalous nucleotide sharing. This immuneACCESS table, as held by TCRdb, lists in-frame sequences with V and J called but not all clones. Of the missing ones, under half trace to an unresolved V gene in checked studies; the others have no known cause. V and J calls and clone size are those listed in that table; D and trimming were worked out from the DNA. Here the sample has roughly 110,000 clones; approximately 81% occur a single time. 2% to 2.5% of the sample comes from the top ten.

At the junction V is shortened by 1 base and J by 6 bases, with 7 bases in between. Reading from cysteine to phenylalanine, the CDR3 counts 12 amino acids. CDR3 DNA only is kept here, 36 bases in frame from base 1. CDR1 and CDR2, looked up from the germline V gene, are SGHVS and FQNEAQ. The cohort comprised some 700 healthy bone marrow donors. Cohort members were all nominally healthy when sampled, although unrecorded immune exposures were likely present. The donor tested CMV seronegative and was one of the 352 seronegative cohort members. A peripheral blood sample was collected from each donor, and TCR beta sequencing was performed on peripheral blood mononuclear cells. Genomic DNA was extracted from the blood cell samples with the Qiagen DNeasy Blood Extraction Kit. Note on this clone: Its antigen specificity is not known. Base qualities are not recorded, but no much larger clone differs from it by a single base.

Recombination connected TRBV7-8 to TRBJ2-7; the D gene cannot be resolved reliably. This sequence was found in a man aged 25-45 years in good health and CMV-seronegative. Sequencing was carried out using PBMCs. The DNA is TGTGCCAGCAGCTTAGTGTGGGCCGAGCAGTACTTC. Translated, it gives CASSLVWAEQYF.